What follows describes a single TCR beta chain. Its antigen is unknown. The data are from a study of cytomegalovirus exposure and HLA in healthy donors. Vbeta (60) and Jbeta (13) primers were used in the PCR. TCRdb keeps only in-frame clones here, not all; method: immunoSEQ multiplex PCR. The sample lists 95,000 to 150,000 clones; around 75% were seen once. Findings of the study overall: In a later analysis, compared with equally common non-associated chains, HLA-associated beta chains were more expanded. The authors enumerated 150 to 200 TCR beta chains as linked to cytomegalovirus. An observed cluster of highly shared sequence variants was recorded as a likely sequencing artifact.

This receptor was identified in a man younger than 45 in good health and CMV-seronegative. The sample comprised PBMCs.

The DNA of the CDR3 is TGTGCCAGCAGTGGGGACAGTTCCTACGAGCAGTACTTC. This gives the protein CASSGDSSYEQYF. The chain employs TRBV25-1 and TRBJ2-7, with 7 bases that match TRBD1. Germline CDR1 reads MGHDK; CDR2 reads SYGVNS. This CDR3 spans 13 amino acids. Trimming at V came to 4 bases and at J to 1 base, leaving 1 base not matched to a gene.